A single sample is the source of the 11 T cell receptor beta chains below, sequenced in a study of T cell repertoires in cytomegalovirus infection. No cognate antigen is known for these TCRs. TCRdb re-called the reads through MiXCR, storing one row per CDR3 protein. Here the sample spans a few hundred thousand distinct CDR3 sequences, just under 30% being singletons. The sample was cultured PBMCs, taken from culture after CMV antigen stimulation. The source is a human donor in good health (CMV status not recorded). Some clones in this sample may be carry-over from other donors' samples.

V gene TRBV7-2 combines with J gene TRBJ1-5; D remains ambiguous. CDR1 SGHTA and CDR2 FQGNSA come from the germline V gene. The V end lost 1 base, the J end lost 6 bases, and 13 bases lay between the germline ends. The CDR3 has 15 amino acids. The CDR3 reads CASSLVHELGQPQHF. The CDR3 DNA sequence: TGTGCCAGCAGCTTAGTACATGAGTTGGGTCAGCCCCAGCATTTT.

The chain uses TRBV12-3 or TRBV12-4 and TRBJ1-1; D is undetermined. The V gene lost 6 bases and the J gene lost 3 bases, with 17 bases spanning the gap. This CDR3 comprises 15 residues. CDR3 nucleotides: TGTGCCAGCAGATCCTTTAGAAAGGTAGACACTGAAGCTTTCTTT. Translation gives CASRSFRKVDTEAFF.

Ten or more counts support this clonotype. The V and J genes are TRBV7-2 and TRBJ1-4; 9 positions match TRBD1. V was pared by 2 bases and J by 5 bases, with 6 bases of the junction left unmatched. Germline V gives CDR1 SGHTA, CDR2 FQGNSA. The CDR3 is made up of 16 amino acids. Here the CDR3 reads CASSLRSTGGNEKLFF. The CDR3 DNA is TGTGCCAGCAGCTTAAGGTCGACAGGGGGGAATGAAAAACTGTTTTTT.

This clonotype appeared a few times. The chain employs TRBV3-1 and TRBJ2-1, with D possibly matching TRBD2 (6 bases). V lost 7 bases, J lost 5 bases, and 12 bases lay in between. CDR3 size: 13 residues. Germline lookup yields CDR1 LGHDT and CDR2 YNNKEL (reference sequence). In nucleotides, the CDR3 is TGTGCCAGCACCCTGCGGGGAGACAATGAGCAGTTCTTC. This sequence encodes CASTLRGDNEQFF.

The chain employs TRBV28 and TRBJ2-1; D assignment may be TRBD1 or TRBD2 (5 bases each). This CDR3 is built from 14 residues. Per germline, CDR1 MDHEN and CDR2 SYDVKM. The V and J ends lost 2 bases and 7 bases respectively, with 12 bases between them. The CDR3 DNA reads TGTGCCAGCAGTTTAGGGGGAACAGTTAATGAGCAGTTCTTC. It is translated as CASSLGGTVNEQFF.

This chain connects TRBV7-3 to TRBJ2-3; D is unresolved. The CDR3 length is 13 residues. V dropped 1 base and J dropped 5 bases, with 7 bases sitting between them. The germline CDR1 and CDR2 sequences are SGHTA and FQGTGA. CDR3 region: CASSLNGLDTQYF. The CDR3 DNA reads TGTGCCAGCAGCTTAAACGGGCTAGATACGCAGTATTTT.

CDR3 region: CASSQEGSSQAFF. CDR3 bases: TGCGCCAGCAGCCAAGAAGGGTCGAGTCAAGCTTTCTTT. This chain connects TRBV4-1 to TRBJ1-1; no clear D gene. The V and J ends lost 0 bases and 9 bases respectively, with 11 bases between them. Germline V gives CDR1 MGHRA, CDR2 YSYEKL. This CDR3 has 13 residues.

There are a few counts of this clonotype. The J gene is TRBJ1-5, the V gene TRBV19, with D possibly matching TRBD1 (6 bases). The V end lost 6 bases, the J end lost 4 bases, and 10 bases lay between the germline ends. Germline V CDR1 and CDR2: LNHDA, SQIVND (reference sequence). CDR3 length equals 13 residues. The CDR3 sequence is CASSGGRNQPQHF. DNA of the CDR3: TGTGCCAGTAGCGGGGGGCGGAATCAGCCCCAGCATTTT.

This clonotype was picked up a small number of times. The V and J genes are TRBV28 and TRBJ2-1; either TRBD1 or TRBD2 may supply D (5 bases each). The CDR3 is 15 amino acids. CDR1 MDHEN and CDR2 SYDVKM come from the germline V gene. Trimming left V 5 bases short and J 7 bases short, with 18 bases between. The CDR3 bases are TGTGCCAGCAGTCGGGGCGGATGGAGCGGAAATGAGCAGTTCTTC. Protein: CASSRGGWSGNEQFF. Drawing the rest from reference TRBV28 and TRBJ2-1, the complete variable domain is DVKVTQSSRYLVKRTGEKVFLECVQDMDHENMFWYRQDPGLGLRLIYFSYDVKMKEKGDIPEGYSVSREKKERFSLILESASTNQTSMYLCASSRGGWSGNEQFFGPGTRLTVL.

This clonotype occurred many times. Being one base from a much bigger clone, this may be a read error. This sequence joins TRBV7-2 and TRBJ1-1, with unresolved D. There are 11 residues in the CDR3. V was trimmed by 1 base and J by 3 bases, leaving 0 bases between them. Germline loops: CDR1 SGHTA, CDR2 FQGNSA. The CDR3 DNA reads TGTGCCAGCAGCTTAGACACTGAAGCTTTCTTT. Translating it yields CASSLDTEAFF. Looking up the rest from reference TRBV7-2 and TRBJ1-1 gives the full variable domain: GAGVSQSPSNKVTEKGKDVELRCDPISGHTALYWYRQSLGQGLEFLIYFQGNSAPDKSGLPSDRFSAERTGGSVSTLTIQRTQQEDSAVYLCASSLDTEAFFGQGTRLTVV.

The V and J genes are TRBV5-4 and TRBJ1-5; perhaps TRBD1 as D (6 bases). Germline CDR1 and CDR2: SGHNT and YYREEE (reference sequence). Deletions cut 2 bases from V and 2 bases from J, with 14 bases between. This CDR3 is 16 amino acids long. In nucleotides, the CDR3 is TGTGCCAGCAGCTTTGGGGGGGGCGGGGGCAATCAGCCCCAGCATTTT. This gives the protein CASSFGGGGGNQPQHF.